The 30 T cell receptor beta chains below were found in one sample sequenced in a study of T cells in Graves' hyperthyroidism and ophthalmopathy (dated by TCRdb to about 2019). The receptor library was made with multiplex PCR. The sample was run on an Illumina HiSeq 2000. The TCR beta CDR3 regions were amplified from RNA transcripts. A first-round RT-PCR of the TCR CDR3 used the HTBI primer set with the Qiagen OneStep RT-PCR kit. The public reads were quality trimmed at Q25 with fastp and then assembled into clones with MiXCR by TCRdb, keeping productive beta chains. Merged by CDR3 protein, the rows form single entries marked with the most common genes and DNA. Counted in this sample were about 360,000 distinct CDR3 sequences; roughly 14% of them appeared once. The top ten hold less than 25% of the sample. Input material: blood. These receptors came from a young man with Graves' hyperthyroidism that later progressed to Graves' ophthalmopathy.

CDR3 loop: CASSPGVVWETQYF. The CDR3 DNA is TGTGCCAGCAGCCCCGGTGTAGTTTGGGAGACCCAGTACTTC. The V call is TRBV7-9, the J call TRBJ2-5, with D hard to call. Looked up from germline, CDR1 is SEHNR and CDR2 is FQNEAQ (reference sequence). The CDR3 length is 14 residues. Trimming removed 5 bases from V and 5 bases from J, with 15 bases in between.

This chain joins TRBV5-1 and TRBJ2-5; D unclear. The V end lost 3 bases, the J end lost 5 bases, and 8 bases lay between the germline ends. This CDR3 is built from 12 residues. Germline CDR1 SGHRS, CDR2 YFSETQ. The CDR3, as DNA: TGCGCCAGCAGCTCCAACGGGGAGACCCAGTACTTC. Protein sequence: CASSSNGETQYF.

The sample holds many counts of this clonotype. CDR3 in DNA: TGTGCCAGCAGTGTGGACACCAAAGGGGCCTACGAGCAGTACTTC. It encodes CASSVDTKGAYEQYF. V gene TRBV12-3 or TRBV12-4 combines with J gene TRBJ2-7; possibly TRBD1 for D (5 bases). The length of the CDR3 is 15 residues. V was shortened by 5 bases and J by 2 bases, with 16 bases between the two germline ends.

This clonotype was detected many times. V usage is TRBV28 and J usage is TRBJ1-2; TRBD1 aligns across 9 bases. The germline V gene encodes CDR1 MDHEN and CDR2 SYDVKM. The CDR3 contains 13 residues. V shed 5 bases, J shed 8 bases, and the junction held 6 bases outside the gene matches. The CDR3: CASSLGQGLGYTF. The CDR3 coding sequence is TGTGCCAGCAGTCTGGGACAGGGTCTAGGCTACACCTTC.

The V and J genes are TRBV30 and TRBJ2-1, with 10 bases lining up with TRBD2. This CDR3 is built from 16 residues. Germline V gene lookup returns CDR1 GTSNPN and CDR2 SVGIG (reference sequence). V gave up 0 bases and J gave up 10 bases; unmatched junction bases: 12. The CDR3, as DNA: TGTGCCTGGAGTGTACGCTTTAGCGGGGGGCGGCAGGAGCAGTTCTTC. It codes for CAWSVRFSGGRQEQFF.

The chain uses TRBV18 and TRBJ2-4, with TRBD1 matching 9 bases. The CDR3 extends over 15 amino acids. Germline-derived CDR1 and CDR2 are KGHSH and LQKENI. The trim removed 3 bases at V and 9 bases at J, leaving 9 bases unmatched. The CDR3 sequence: CASSPEGQGIGIQYF. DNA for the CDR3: TGTGCCAGCTCACCCGAGGGACAGGGCATTGGCATTCAGTACTTC.

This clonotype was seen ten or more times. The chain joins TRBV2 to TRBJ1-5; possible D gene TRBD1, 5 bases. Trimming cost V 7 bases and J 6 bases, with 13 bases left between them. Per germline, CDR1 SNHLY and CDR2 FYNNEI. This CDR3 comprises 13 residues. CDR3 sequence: CASKRGGTQPQHF. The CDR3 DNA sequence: TGTGCCAGCAAGAGGGGAGGAACTCAGCCCCAGCATTTT.

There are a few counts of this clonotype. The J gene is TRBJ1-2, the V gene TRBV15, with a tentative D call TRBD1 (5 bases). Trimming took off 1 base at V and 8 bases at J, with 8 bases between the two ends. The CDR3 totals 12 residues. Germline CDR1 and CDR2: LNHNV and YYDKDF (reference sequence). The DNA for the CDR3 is TGTGCCACCAGCAGAGGGGGGAGCGGCTACACCTTC. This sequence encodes CATSRGGSGYTF.

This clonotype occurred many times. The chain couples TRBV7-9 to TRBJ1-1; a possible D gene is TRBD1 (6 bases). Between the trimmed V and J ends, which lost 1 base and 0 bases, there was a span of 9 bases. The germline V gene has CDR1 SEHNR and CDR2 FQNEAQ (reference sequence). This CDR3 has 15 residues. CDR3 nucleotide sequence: TGTGCCAGCAGCTTAGAGGGGGGTATGAACACTGAAGCTTTCTTT. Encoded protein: CASSLEGGMNTEAFF.

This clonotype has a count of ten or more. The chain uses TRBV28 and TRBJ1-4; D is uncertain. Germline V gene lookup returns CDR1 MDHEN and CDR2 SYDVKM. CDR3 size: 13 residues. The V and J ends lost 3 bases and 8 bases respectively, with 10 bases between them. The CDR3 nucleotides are TGTGCCAGCAGTTTTGTGACCGGCGAAAAACTGTTTTTT. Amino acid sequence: CASSFVTGEKLFF.

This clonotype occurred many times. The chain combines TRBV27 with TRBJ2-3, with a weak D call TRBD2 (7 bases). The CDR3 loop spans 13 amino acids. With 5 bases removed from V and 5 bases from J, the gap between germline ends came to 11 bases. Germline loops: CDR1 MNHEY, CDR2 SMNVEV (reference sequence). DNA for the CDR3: TGTGCCAGCAGTGGGGGGGCCGGAGATACGCAGTATTTT. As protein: CASSGGAGDTQYF.

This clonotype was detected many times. Here the CDR3 DNA reads TGTGCCAGCAGGGGGGAGACAGGGCCTAGCGGAGAGACCCAGTACTTC. This gives the protein CASRGETGPSGETQYF. This chain links TRBV28 with TRBJ2-5, with D possibly being TRBD1 or TRBD2 (7 bases each). The CDR3 covers 16 residues. Germline CDR1 and CDR2: MDHEN and SYDVKM. The V and J ends lost 6 bases and 4 bases respectively, with 21 bases between them. Supplemented by reference TRBV28 and TRBJ2-5, the full variable domain reads DVKVTQSSRYLVKRTGEKVFLECVQDMDHENMFWYRQDPGLGLRLIYFSYDVKMKEKGDIPEGYSVSREKKERFSLILESASTNQTSMYLCASRGETGPSGETQYFGPGTRLLVL.

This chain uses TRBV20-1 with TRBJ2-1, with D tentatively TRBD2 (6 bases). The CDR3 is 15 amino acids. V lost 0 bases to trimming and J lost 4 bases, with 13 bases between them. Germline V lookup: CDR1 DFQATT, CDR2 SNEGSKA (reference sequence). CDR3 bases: TGCAGTGCTAGAGATATGGCTAGCGCTTACAATGAGCAGTTCTTC. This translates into CSARDMASAYNEQFF.

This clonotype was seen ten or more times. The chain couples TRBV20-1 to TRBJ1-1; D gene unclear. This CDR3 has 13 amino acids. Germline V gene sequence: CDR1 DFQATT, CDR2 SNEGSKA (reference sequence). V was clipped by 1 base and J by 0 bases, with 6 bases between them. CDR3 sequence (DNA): TGCAGTGCTAGAGGACTCTTGAACACTGAAGCTTTCTTT. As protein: CSARGLLNTEAFF.

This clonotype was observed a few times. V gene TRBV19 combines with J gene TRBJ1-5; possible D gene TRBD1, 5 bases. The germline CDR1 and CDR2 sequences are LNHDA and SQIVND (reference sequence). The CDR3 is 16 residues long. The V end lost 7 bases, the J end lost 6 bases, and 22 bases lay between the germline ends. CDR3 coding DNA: TGTGCCAGTACCGGGGCCCCAAGCCGGTGGGGTCAGCCCCAGCATTTT. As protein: CASTGAPSRWGQPQHF.

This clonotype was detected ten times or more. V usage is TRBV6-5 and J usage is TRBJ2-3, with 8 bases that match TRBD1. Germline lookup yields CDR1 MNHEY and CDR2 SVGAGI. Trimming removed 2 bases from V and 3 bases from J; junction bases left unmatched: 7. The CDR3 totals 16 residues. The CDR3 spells CASSYRTGMNTDTQYF. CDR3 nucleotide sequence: TGTGCCAGCAGTTACCGGACAGGGATGAATACAGATACGCAGTATTTT.

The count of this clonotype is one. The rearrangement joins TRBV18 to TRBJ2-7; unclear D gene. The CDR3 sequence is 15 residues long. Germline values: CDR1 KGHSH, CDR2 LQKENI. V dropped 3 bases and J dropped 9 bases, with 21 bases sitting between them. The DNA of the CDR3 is TGTGCCAGCTCACCCCAAACGCACGAACCCGGTGGGCAGTACTTC. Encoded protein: CASSPQTHEPGGQYF. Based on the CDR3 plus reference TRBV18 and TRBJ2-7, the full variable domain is NAGVMQNPRHLVRRRGQEARLRCSPMKGHSHVYWYRQLPEEGLKFMVYLQKENIIDESGMPKERFSAEFPKEGPSILRIQQVVRGDSAAYFCASSPQTHEPGGQYFGPGTRLTVT.

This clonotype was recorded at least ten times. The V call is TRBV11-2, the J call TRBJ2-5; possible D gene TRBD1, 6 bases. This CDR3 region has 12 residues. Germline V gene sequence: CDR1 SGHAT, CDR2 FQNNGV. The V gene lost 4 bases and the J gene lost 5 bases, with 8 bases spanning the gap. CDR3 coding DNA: TGTGCCAGCAGCTACCAGGGGGAGACCCAGTACTTC. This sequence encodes CASSYQGETQYF.

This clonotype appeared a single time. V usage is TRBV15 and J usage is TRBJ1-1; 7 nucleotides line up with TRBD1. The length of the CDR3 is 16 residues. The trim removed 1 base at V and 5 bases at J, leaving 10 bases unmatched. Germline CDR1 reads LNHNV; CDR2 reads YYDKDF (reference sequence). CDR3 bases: TGTGCCACCAGCAGAGTGTATCCGCAGGGGGAGACTGAAGCTTTCTTT. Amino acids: CATSRVYPQGETEAFF.

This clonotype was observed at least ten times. The CDR3 DNA reads TGTGCCAGCAGTTCGGGCCTTGGGGGCAATCAGCCCCAGCATTTT. As protein: CASSSGLGGNQPQHF. The rearrangement links TRBV2 to TRBJ1-5; D gene uncertain. This CDR3 contains 15 residues. V lost 5 bases, J lost 2 bases, and 13 bases lay in between. Germline V gives CDR1 SNHLY, CDR2 FYNNEI.

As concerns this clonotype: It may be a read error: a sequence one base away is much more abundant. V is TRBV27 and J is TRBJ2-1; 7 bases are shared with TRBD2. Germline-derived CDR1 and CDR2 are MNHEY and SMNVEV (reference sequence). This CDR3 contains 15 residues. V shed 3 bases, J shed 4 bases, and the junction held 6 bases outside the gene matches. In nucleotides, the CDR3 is TGTGCCAGCAGTTTTTTGGGGGGGGGGTACAATGAGCAGTTCTTC. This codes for CASSFLGGGYNEQFF.

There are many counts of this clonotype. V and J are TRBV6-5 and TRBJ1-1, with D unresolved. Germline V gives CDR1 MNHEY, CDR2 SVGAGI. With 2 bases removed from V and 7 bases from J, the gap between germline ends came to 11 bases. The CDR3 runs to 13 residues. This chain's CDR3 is CASSYKEGGEAFF. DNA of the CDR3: TGTGCCAGCAGTTACAAAGAGGGTGGTGAAGCTTTCTTT.

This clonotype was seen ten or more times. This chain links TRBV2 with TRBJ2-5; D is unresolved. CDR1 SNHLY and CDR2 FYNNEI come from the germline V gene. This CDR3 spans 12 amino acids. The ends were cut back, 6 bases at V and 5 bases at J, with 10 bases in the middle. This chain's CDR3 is CASRLYWETQYF. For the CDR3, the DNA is TGTGCCAGCAGACTCTACTGGGAGACCCAGTACTTC.

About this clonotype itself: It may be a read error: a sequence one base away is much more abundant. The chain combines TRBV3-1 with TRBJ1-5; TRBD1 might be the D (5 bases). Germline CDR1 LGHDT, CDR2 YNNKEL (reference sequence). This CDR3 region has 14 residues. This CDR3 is CVSSPQGNNQPQHF. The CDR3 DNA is TGTGTCAGCAGCCCCCAGGGTAACAATCAGCCCCAGCATTTT.

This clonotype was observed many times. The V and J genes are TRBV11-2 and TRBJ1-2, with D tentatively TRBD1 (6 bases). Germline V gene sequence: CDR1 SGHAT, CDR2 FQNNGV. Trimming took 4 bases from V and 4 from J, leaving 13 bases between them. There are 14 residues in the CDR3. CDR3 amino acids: CASSSLQGRYGYTF. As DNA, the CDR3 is TGTGCCAGCAGCTCATTACAGGGACGCTATGGCTACACCTTC.

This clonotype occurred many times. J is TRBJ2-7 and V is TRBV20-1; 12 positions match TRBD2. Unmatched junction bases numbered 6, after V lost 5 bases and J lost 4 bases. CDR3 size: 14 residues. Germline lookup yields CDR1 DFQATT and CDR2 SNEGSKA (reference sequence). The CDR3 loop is CSAGPLAGGYEQYF. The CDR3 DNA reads TGCAGTGCTGGCCCACTAGCGGGGGGTTACGAGCAGTACTTC.

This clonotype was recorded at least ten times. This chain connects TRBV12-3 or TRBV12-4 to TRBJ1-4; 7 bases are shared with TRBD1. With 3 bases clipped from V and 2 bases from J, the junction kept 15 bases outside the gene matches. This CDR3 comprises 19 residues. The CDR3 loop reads CASSFRDRLGVRTNEKLFF. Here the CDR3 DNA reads TGTGCCAGCAGTTTCAGGGACAGACTAGGAGTTCGGACTAATGAAAAACTGTTTTTT.

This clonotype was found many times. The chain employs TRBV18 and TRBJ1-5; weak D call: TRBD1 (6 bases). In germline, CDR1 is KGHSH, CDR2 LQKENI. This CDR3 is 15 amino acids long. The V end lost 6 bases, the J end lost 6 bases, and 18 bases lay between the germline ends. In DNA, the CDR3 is TGTGCCAGCTCTCCAAGGAAGGGGGAAGGTCAGCCCCAGCATTTT. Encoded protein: CASSPRKGEGQPQHF.

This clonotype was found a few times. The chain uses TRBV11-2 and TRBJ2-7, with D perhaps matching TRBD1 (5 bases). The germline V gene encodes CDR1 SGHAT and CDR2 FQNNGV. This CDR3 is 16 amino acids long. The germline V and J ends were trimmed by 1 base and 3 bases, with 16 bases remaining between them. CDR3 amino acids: CASSLVGQTNRYEQYF. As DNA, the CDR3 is TGTGCCAGCAGCTTAGTGGGGCAGACCAACCGCTACGAGCAGTACTTC.

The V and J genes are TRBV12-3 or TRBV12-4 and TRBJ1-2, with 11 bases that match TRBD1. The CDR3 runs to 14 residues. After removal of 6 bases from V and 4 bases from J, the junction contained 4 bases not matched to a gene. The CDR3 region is CASRRTGGGYGYTF. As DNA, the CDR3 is TGTGCCAGCAGGAGGACAGGGGGCGGCTATGGCTACACCTTC.